These T cell receptor beta chains were read from a single sample in a study of T cell repertoires in cytomegalovirus infection. TCRdb independently ran MiXCR on the reads; one entry per CDR3 protein. The repertoire holds fewer than 1,000,000 distinct CDR3 sequences, 30% to 40% seen once, with roughly 13% in the top ten. These receptors' antigens are unknown. The material sequenced was cultured CD8+ T cells from PBMCs, taken from culture after CMV antigen stimulation. The receptor set was obtained from a human donor in good health (CMV status not recorded). Some clones in this sample may be carry-over from other donors' samples. CDR3s include the opening cysteine and the closing phenylalanine or tryptophan. A D gene is named only where the DNA matches it firmly. Clone size, where shown, is once, few, many, or a class for clones that have expanded.

j_call clone_size v_call d_call cdr3_aa cdr3_nt
TRBJ2-5 few TRBV27 - CASGTSEETQYF TGTGCCAGTGGGACCTCCGAAGAGACCCAGTACTTC
TRBJ2-5 - TRBV28 TRBD1 CASSFSGQDPFQETQYF TGTGCCAGCAGTTTCTCCGGACAGGACCCCTTTCAAGAGACCCAGTACTTC
TRBJ2-7 many TRBV19 - CASSIPGAPYEQYF TGTGCCAGTAGTATACCGGGGGCCCCCTACGAGCAGTACTTC
TRBJ1-2 few TRBV4-2 - CASSQERRHLGDGYTF TGTGCCAGCAGCCAAGAACGAAGGCATCTAGGGGATGGCTACACCTTC
TRBJ2-5 few TRBV27 - CASSLYQGNQETQYF TGTGCCAGCAGTTTATACCAGGGGAACCAAGAGACCCAGTACTTC
TRBJ1-1 - TRBV27 - CATTTAQGGAFF TGTGCCACCACGACCGCCCAAGGGGGGGCTTTCTTT
TRBJ2-1 few TRBV19 TRBD2 CASSARLAGTPTYNEQFF TGTGCCAGTAGTGCTAGACTAGCGGGGACACCCACCTACAATGAGCAGTTCTTC
TRBJ2-1 - TRBV24-1 - CATSEKNGYNEQFF TGTGCCACCAGTGAAAAGAACGGCTACAATGAGCAGTTCTTC
TRBJ2-2 - TRBV25-1 TRBD1 CASSEYYQGALTGELFF TGTGCCAGCAGTGAATATTATCAGGGGGCGCTTACCGGGGAGCTGTTTTTT
TRBJ1-6 few TRBV5-6 - CASSFDRPNSPLHF TGTGCCAGCAGCTTTGACAGGCCCAATTCACCCCTCCACTTT
TRBJ2-2 - TRBV6-2/TRBV6-3 - CASSFTGYGELFF TGTGCCAGCAGTTTCACAGGGTACGGGGAGCTGTTTTTT
TRBJ2-1 - TRBV19 - CASSIAEGSYNEQFF TGTGCCAGTAGTATAGCGGAAGGTTCCTACAATGAGCAGTTCTTC
TRBJ2-5 many TRBV7-2 - CASSPRTAGQTQYF TGTGCCAGCAGCCCCAGGACGGCAGGGCAGACCCAGTACTTC
TRBJ1-6 once TRBV9 TRBD1 CASSVERDRANSPLHF TGTGCCAGCAGCGTAGAAAGGGACAGGGCCAATTCACCCCTCCACTTT
TRBJ1-5 - TRBV12-3/TRBV12-4 - CASSFKHLSNQPQHF TGTGCCAGCAGTTTTAAACACCTAAGCAATCAGCCCCAGCATTTT
TRBJ1-1 many TRBV6-5 TRBD1 CASSYTSSPWDPGQANTEAFF TGTGCCAGCAGTTACACCTCCAGCCCCTGGGATCCGGGACAGGCTAACACTGAAGCTTTCTTT
TRBJ2-7 - TRBV10-3 - CAISEDDGVYEQYF TGTGCCATCAGTGAAGATGACGGTGTCTACGAGCAGTACTTC
TRBJ1-2 few TRBV5-6 - CASSTGRFYTF TGTGCCAGCAGCACAGGACGGTTCTACACCTTC
TRBJ1-1 - TRBV29-1 TRBD1 CSVQGQVNTEAFF TGCAGCGTTCAAGGACAGGTAAACACTGAAGCTTTCTTT
TRBJ1-2 - TRBV6-1 TRBD1 CATRRDREGYGYTF TGTGCCACTAGGCGGGACAGGGAAGGGTATGGCTACACCTTC
TRBJ1-1 few TRBV12-3/TRBV12-4 - CASSLEGSLNTEAFF TGTGCCAGCAGTTTAGAAGGGAGTTTGAACACTGAAGCTTTCTTT
TRBJ2-1 - TRBV12-3/TRBV12-4 TRBD2 CASSFKRGVSYNEQFF TGTGCCAGCAGTTTTAAGCGGGGGGTCTCCTACAATGAGCAGTTCTTC
TRBJ2-1 once TRBV2 TRBD2 CASSGPGLARNEQFF TGTGCCAGCAGTGGGCCGGGACTAGCTCGGAATGAGCAGTTCTTC
TRBJ1-2 once TRBV13 TRBD1 CASSQWGQANYGYTF TGTGCCAGCAGCCAGTGGGGACAGGCGAACTATGGCTACACCTTC
TRBJ2-7 - TRBV7-8 - CASSFRGVNEQYF TGTGCCAGCAGCTTCAGGGGTGTCAACGAGCAGTACTTC
TRBJ2-1 - TRBV24-1 - CATSDSFSGVNEQFF TGTGCCACCAGTGATTCCTTTTCAGGGGTGAATGAGCAGTTCTTC
TRBJ2-2 - TRBV23-1 - CASSRSRVTGELFF TGCGCCAGCAGTCGTAGCAGAGTGACCGGGGAGCTGTTTTTT
TRBJ1-1 many TRBV6-1 - CASSEWREYTEAFF TGTGCCAGCAGTGAATGGAGGGAGTACACTGAAGCTTTCTTT
TRBJ2-3 few TRBV4-1 TRBD2 CASSPTGLAVIDTQYF TGCGCCAGCAGCCCGACAGGACTAGCGGTGATAGATACGCAGTATTTT
TRBJ2-2 - TRBV6-6 - CASSPGLSSGELFF TGTGCCAGCAGTCCCGGACTCTCCTCCGGGGAGCTGTTTTTT
TRBJ1-1 few TRBV5-4 - CASSFGFPEGTEAFF TGTGCCAGCAGCTTCGGGTTCCCCGAAGGCACTGAAGCTTTCTTT
TRBJ1-1 few TRBV6-2/TRBV6-3 - CASSFEGRWSEAFF TGTGCCAGCAGTTTTGAGGGGCGATGGTCGGAAGCTTTCTTT
TRBJ2-1 few TRBV6-5 - CASSVNLKNEQFF TGTGCCAGCAGTGTAAATTTAAAGAATGAGCAGTTCTTC
TRBJ2-2 - TRBV6-2/TRBV6-3 - CASSSGTSTTGELFF TGTGCCAGCAGTTCCGGGACATCAACCACCGGGGAGCTGTTTTTT
TRBJ1-2 many TRBV4-3 TRBD1 CASSRLLDRDHPNYGYTF TGCGCCAGCAGCCGTTTGTTGGACAGGGACCACCCTAACTATGGCTACACCTTC
TRBJ1-6 - TRBV10-3 TRBD1 CATSEEGQGLNSPLHF TGTGCCACCAGTGAAGAAGGACAGGGCCTCAATTCACCCCTCCACTTT
TRBJ1-1 many TRBV4-1 TRBD1 CASSPGQGSTEAFF TGCGCCAGCAGCCCGGGACAGGGCTCCACTGAAGCTTTCTTT
TRBJ2-5 few TRBV12-3/TRBV12-4 TRBD2 CASSGPAGEQETQYF TGTGCCAGCAGCGGACCAGCGGGAGAACAAGAGACCCAGTACTTC
TRBJ2-6 - TRBV4-3 - CASSQEDSSGANVLTF TGCGCCAGCAGCCAAGAGGATTCCTCTGGGGCCAACGTCCTGACTTTC
TRBJ1-5 few TRBV12-3/TRBV12-4 - CASSLLRGGPNQPQHF TGTGCCAGCAGTTTACTTCGGGGAGGTCCCAATCAGCCCCAGCATTTT